This is a list of T cell receptor beta chains from one sample in a study of PD-1 blockade in mismatch repair-deficient tumors. This table comes from immunoSEQ multiplex PCR, and its TCRdb copy is limited to in-frame clones, with some not included. The repertoire consists of 30,000 to 40,000 clones, with 70% to 90% occurring once and the leading ten covering around 4.2%. The starting material was peripheral blood, obtained about 80 weeks after starting pembrolizumab. All receptors derive from an adult with mismatch repair-deficient cancer. Both conserved end residues are trimmed from each CDR3.

TRBV7-8 17 ASSFPTAGLAASTDTQY
TRBV9 11 ASSVGTEETQY
TRBV5-6 11 ASSTSTFYGYT
TRBV6-5 14 ASSYRRSTSTDTQY
TRBV6-5 11 ASSYGEGYGYT
TRBV28 9 ASSRQGPQH
TRBV9 15 ASSGRGGDRGTGELF
TRBV11-2 10 ASSFPYEKLF
TRBV9 10 ASSSYNDEQF
TRBV5-4 13 ASSPRGGRDNEQF
TRBV27 13 ASSPPGQGNYGYT
TRBV28 10 ASSSDLYGYT
TRBV18 16 ASSSRAGTMSGANVLT
TRBV5-6 13 ASSFQGAGANVLT
TRBV6-6 11 ASSYSGIHEQY
TRBV30 11 AWSEGTPDTQY
TRBV7-2 12 ASSFRGGNQPQH
TRBV30 11 AWSFQSNTEAF
TRBV5-8 15 ASTGGRLAGYYNEQF
TRBV11-3 10 ASSLRADTQY
TRBV5-4 11 ASSQRDSREQY
TRBV29-1 11 SVEGDWNYGYT
TRBV25-1 11 ASTPTVGNTQY
TRBV27 11 ASSSPPFYEQY
TRBV30 10 AWSVGGAEQY
TRBV27 14 ASSLYPTGAYDTQY
TRBV5-4 14 ASSPAGRGGAETQY
TRBV11-3 14 ASSSRLAGGTYEQY
TRBV25-1 11 ASSVHLNTEAF
TRBV18 15 ASSPLSGSFFTDTQY
TRBV30 14 AWSPTFRGAVYGYT
TRBV5-4 15 ASSHGGGLSTNEKLF
TRBV19 12 ASSIVGSSYEQY
TRBV30 10 AWRRGYYGYT
TRBV7-2 12 ASSLPTSSYGYT
TRBV4-1 14 ASSQRLAGEGKEQY
TRBV19 12 ASSIGQLNTEAF
TRBV10-3 14 AISESLTGVLETQY
TRBV5-8 13 ASSAGSWWTDTQY
TRBV19 11 ASSPRGANGYT
TRBV7-7 11 ASSLAPNEKLF
TRBV29-1 9 SVGLYNEQF
TRBV6-6 11 ASSYDSNYGYT
TRBV4-1 13 ASSQVNVGGYEQY
TRBV14 15 ASSLTSTSGAPYEQY
TRBV6-1 12 ASRIGVILTEAF
TRBV29-1 11 SAPGQAHQPQH
TRBV7-6 13 ASSRTSGAYNEQF
TRBV7-9 11 ASSLVWSYEQY
TRBV5-6 12 ASSRQASNQPQH
TRBV27 14 ASSIQTSGRALEQF
TRBV12-5 12 ASGSDSGEYEQY
TRBV27 9 ASRRGLWQF
TRBV5-4 12 ASSMILGANVLT
TRBV29-1 10 SGTTGGTEAF